This note documents a single TCR beta chain sequence. This sample is part of a study of control samples from healthy donors and cancer patients. J gave up 5 bases and V 6 bases, and 6 bases lay outside the gene matches. The germline gives CDR1 SQVTM, CDR2 ANQGSEA. CDR3 length: 13 amino acids. Using immunoSEQ multiplex PCR, the repertoire was profiled, and TCRdb retains in-frame clones only, with some absent. The sample has 150,000 to 200,000 clones, about 91% seen once; the top ten hold around 1.6%. The gene calls are TRBV29-1 and TRBJ2-3; TRBD2 aligns across 9 bases. The sequencing input was blood. The receptor's source is a man aged 18-30 years in good health. The chain's CDR3 is CSVRGGPQDTQYF. DNA of the CDR3: TGCAGCGTGCGGGGGGGCCCTCAAGATACGCAGTATTTT.